This TCR beta chain stems from a study of shared clonotypes between healthy human individuals. Whole-study context: The plates for each donor numbered three CD4 naive, three CD4 memory, two CD8 naive and one CD8 memory.

Concerning this clone: The antigen remains unidentified.

Study results and limitations: A handful of donors held about 5% of naive CD4 clonotypes in common. It was the few donors that limited the genetic and exposure-history diversity represented.

CD45RO-negative cells were positively selected for CCR7, leaving out terminally differentiated effector memory CD45RA+ cells. Germline CDR1 reads MNHEY; CDR2 reads SMNVEV (reference sequence). The J segment lost 5 bases and the V segment lost 9 bases, leaving 13 bases of the junction unmatched. The CDR3 sequence is 14 residues long. Genomic DNA per cell subset filled all wells of several immunoSEQ plates. TCRdb keeps only in-frame clones here, not all; method: immunoSEQ multiplex PCR. The sample includes about 2.1 million clones, 93% of them seen just once. The TCR sequence derives from a man younger than 30 in good health. Some clones in this sample may be carry-over from other donors' samples. This rearrangement joins TRBV27 to TRBJ2-7; 7 bases agree with TRBD1. The specimen was naive CD8+ T cells from PBMCs. CDR3 region: CASSHGTVLNEQYF. The CDR3 bases are TGTGCCAGTTCGCACGGGACAGTACTTAACGAGCAGTACTTC.